This T cell receptor (beta chain) appears in the sequencing data of a study of T cell responses to AZD1222 COVID-19 vaccine. Findings of the study overall: A mostly white British donor set with more females was recruited, and clonal diversity was possibly underestimated. Dominant at 160-218 and 743-854, vaccine-associated CD4 TCRs also spanned spike.

The data were produced by immunoSEQ multiplex PCR, yet TCRdb's version contains in-frame clones alone and is incomplete. This table has more than 150,000 clones, about 90% appearing once. CDR1 is SGHRS and CDR2 is YFSETQ in the germline V gene. Trimming cost V 3 bases and J 7 bases; bases outside gene matches: 7. The CDR3 sequence is 15 residues long. Second-dose groups at about 4 or about 12 weeks were pooled. As concerns this clone: As yet, its antigen is unknown.

The gene calls are TRBV5-1 and TRBJ1-6; 7 bases fit TRBD1. Sequenced material: peripheral blood, taken 28 days after the second AZD1222 dose. The receptor was isolated from an adult who received the AZD1222 COVID-19 vaccine. DNA for the CDR3: TGCGCCAGCAGCTGGGGACAGAACCGAAATTCACCCCTCCACTTT. Amino acids: CASSWGQNRNSPLHF.